The rows below give T cell receptor beta chains drawn from one sample of a study of CD8+CD57+ T cells in acquired aplastic anemia. One entry per CDR3 protein results from TCRdb running MiXCR on the reads. Of around 200,000 distinct CDR3 sequences in the sample, approximately 60% are singletons; the top ten hold under 60%. The specimen sequenced was sorted CD4+, CD8+, or CD8+CD57+ T cells (not recorded which) from PBMCs. The receptors were gathered from a human donor with aplastic anemia. The CDR3 runs from the conserved cysteine through the conserved F or W. Each record gives: V gene, clone size, J gene, D gene, CDR3 DNA, CDR3 protein. The D gene is left open where the match is weak. Not every row has a clone size; where given, it reads once, few, many or a size class.

v_gene: TRBV10-3; abundance: .; j_gene: TRBJ2-7; d_gene: .; CDR3nt: TGTGCCATCAGCCGATCAGGGGATCCCGGCTACGAGCAGTACTTC; CDR3aa: CAISRSGDPGYEQYF
v_gene: TRBV7-2; abundance: .; j_gene: TRBJ2-1; d_gene: TRBD2; CDR3nt: TGTGCCAGCAGCTTAGCGGGAGGGAGCGTTAAGAATGAGCAGTTCTTC; CDR3aa: CASSLAGGSVKNEQFF
v_gene: TRBV19; abundance: .; j_gene: TRBJ2-1; d_gene: TRBD1; CDR3nt: TGTGCCACCCGACAGGGGGCGACGAATGAGCAGTTCTTC; CDR3aa: CATRQGATNEQFF
v_gene: TRBV2; abundance: .; j_gene: TRBJ2-1; d_gene: TRBD1; CDR3nt: TGTGCCAGCACCGACAGGGGAGGAGGCAATGAGCAGTTCTTC; CDR3aa: CASTDRGGGNEQFF
v_gene: TRBV7-3; abundance: .; j_gene: TRBJ2-1; d_gene: .; CDR3nt: TGTGCCAGCAGCTTAAGCGATGAGCAGTTCTTC; CDR3aa: CASSLSDEQFF
v_gene: TRBV19; abundance: once; j_gene: TRBJ1-1; d_gene: .; CDR3nt: TGTGCCAGTAGCACATGGGGAGGAACTGAAGCTTTCTTT; CDR3aa: CASSTWGGTEAFF
v_gene: TRBV5-6; abundance: many; j_gene: TRBJ2-7; d_gene: .; CDR3nt: TGTGCCAGCAGCTTGGGAACTTCTCGGGGGTCCTCCTACGAGCAGTACTTC; CDR3aa: CASSLGTSRGSSYEQYF
v_gene: TRBV9; abundance: .; j_gene: TRBJ1-2; d_gene: .; CDR3nt: TGTGCCAGCAGCGCGGGGGGGGACTATGGCTACACCTTC; CDR3aa: CASSAGGDYGYTF
v_gene: TRBV5-1; abundance: .; j_gene: TRBJ1-1; d_gene: .; CDR3nt: TGCGCCAGCAGTTTCGCTGGGAGGGGCGGGGGCACTGAAGCTTTCTTT; CDR3aa: CASSFAGRGGGTEAFF
v_gene: TRBV7-3; abundance: .; j_gene: TRBJ1-1; d_gene: TRBD1; CDR3nt: TGTGCCAGCAGCTATCGGGACAGGGGGTACACTGAAGCTTTCTTT; CDR3aa: CASSYRDRGYTEAFF
v_gene: TRBV20-1; abundance: .; j_gene: TRBJ2-7; d_gene: .; CDR3nt: TGCAGTGCTAGAGGGCCGGCCGAGCAGTACTTC; CDR3aa: CSARGPAEQYF
v_gene: TRBV5-1; abundance: .; j_gene: TRBJ2-5; d_gene: TRBD2; CDR3nt: TGCGCCAGCAGCTTAGCGGGGAGCGAGGGGGAGACCCAGTACTTC; CDR3aa: CASSLAGSEGETQYF
v_gene: TRBV7-3; abundance: .; j_gene: TRBJ2-3; d_gene: TRBD2; CDR3nt: TGTGCCAGCAGCCAACGAGGGACTAGCGGGTACTTTGGTGCGGCCGATACGCAGTATTTT; CDR3aa: CASSQRGTSGYFGAADTQYF
v_gene: TRBV14; abundance: .; j_gene: TRBJ1-4; d_gene: TRBD1; CDR3nt: TGTGCCAGCAGCCAAGGACAGGGCTGGCCGGAAAAACTGTTTTTT; CDR3aa: CASSQGQGWPEKLFF
v_gene: TRBV7-8; abundance: few; j_gene: TRBJ2-7; d_gene: TRBD2; CDR3nt: TGTGCCAGCAGCTTAGTCGGGGGGGGAAAGGCAGGCGAGCAGTACTTC; CDR3aa: CASSLVGGGKAGEQYF
v_gene: TRBV29-1; abundance: once; j_gene: TRBJ2-1; d_gene: TRBD2; CDR3nt: TGCAGCGTTGGTTTTAGCGGGGGAAATGAGCAGTTCTTC; CDR3aa: CSVGFSGGNEQFF
v_gene: TRBV9; abundance: .; j_gene: TRBJ1-6; d_gene: TRBD1; CDR3nt: TGTGCCAGCAGCGCCGACCGGGACAGGGAGCCTAATTCACCCCTCCACTTT; CDR3aa: CASSADRDREPNSPLHF
v_gene: TRBV9; abundance: .; j_gene: TRBJ2-1; d_gene: TRBD2; CDR3nt: TGTGCCAGCAGCGTAGCGGGTACTAGCGGGTTACAGGGAGAGCAGTTCTTC; CDR3aa: CASSVAGTSGLQGEQFF
v_gene: TRBV6-4; abundance: .; j_gene: TRBJ2-3; d_gene: .; CDR3nt: TGTGCCAGCAGTGAATGGTTTTCCGATACGCAGTATTTT; CDR3aa: CASSEWFSDTQYF
v_gene: TRBV7-9; abundance: few; j_gene: TRBJ2-7; d_gene: TRBD2; CDR3nt: TGTGCCAGCAGCCGTCTAGCGGGTGCGAGCTCCTACGAGCAGTACTTC; CDR3aa: CASSRLAGASSYEQYF
v_gene: TRBV2; abundance: .; j_gene: TRBJ2-7; d_gene: .; CDR3nt: TGTGCCAGCAGTGAACTCGGCCCGTACGAGCAGTACTTC; CDR3aa: CASSELGPYEQYF
v_gene: TRBV19; abundance: few; j_gene: TRBJ1-2; d_gene: .; CDR3nt: TGTGCCAGTAGTATTGGTCCGTACAACTATGGCTACACCTTC; CDR3aa: CASSIGPYNYGYTF
v_gene: TRBV5-6; abundance: .; j_gene: TRBJ2-3; d_gene: .; CDR3nt: TGTGCCAGCAGTTTAGATCGCGGGGATACGCAGTATTTT; CDR3aa: CASSLDRGDTQYF
v_gene: TRBV7-7; abundance: .; j_gene: TRBJ2-1; d_gene: TRBD1; CDR3nt: TGTGCTAGCAGCTGGGGGACAGGGGCGTTCAATGAGCAGTTCTTC; CDR3aa: CASSWGTGAFNEQFF
v_gene: TRBV2; abundance: .; j_gene: TRBJ2-5; d_gene: .; CDR3nt: TGTGCCAGCAGTGATCCTACCCGGAGGGAGACCCAGTACTTC; CDR3aa: CASSDPTRRETQYF
v_gene: TRBV7-9; abundance: .; j_gene: TRBJ2-1; d_gene: .; CDR3nt: TGTGCCAGCAAGGACCCTGAGGGGAGCTCCTACAATGAGCAGTTCTTC; CDR3aa: CASKDPEGSSYNEQFF
v_gene: TRBV5-1; abundance: .; j_gene: TRBJ2-7; d_gene: .; CDR3nt: TGTGCCAGCAGCTTGTGGCAGGGATCCTACGAGCAGTACTTC; CDR3aa: CASSLWQGSYEQYF
v_gene: TRBV5-1; abundance: .; j_gene: TRBJ1-4; d_gene: TRBD1; CDR3nt: TGCGCCAGCAGCTTCAGGACAGGACTAAATGAAAAACTGTTTTTT; CDR3aa: CASSFRTGLNEKLFF
v_gene: TRBV14; abundance: .; j_gene: TRBJ1-5; d_gene: .; CDR3nt: TGTGCCAGCAGCCAGACCTCCGGTCAGCCCCAGCATTTT; CDR3aa: CASSQTSGQPQHF
v_gene: TRBV5-4; abundance: .; j_gene: TRBJ2-3; d_gene: TRBD1; CDR3nt: TGTGCCAGCAGCCCCATGCCGCCGGGACAGGGCACAGATACGCAGTATTTT; CDR3aa: CASSPMPPGQGTDTQYF
v_gene: TRBV20-1; abundance: .; j_gene: TRBJ2-7; d_gene: TRBD2; CDR3nt: TGCAGTGCTAGAGATATAGCGGGAGCCGCCGCCGAGCAGTACTTC; CDR3aa: CSARDIAGAAAEQYF
v_gene: TRBV20-1; abundance: .; j_gene: TRBJ2-5; d_gene: .; CDR3nt: TGCAGTGCTAGAGATAGGTGGGGAAAGGAGACCCAGTACTTC; CDR3aa: CSARDRWGKETQYF
v_gene: TRBV5-8; abundance: few; j_gene: TRBJ1-1; d_gene: .; CDR3nt: TGTGCCAGCAGCTTTGGAGGGGAAGGGAACACTGAAGCTTTCTTT; CDR3aa: CASSFGGEGNTEAFF
v_gene: TRBV5-4; abundance: few; j_gene: TRBJ2-7; d_gene: .; CDR3nt: TGTGCCAGCAGCCCTACGACCTCCTACGAGCAGTACTTC; CDR3aa: CASSPTTSYEQYF
v_gene: TRBV4-1; abundance: .; j_gene: TRBJ2-7; d_gene: .; CDR3nt: TGCGCCAGCAGCCAATTGCACGAGCAGTACTTC; CDR3aa: CASSQLHEQYF
v_gene: TRBV5-6; abundance: once; j_gene: TRBJ2-7; d_gene: .; CDR3nt: TGTGCCAGCAGCTCCGACAACCCACTATTCTACGAGCAGTACTTC; CDR3aa: CASSSDNPLFYEQYF
v_gene: TRBV7-8; abundance: .; j_gene: TRBJ1-6; d_gene: .; CDR3nt: TGTGCCAGCAGTAATGCGGGGAAGGAGTATAATTCACCCCTCCACTTT; CDR3aa: CASSNAGKEYNSPLHF
v_gene: TRBV7-2; abundance: .; j_gene: TRBJ2-5; d_gene: TRBD1; CDR3nt: TGTGCCAGCAGCTTAGGGGACAGGGGGCGGGAGACCCAGTACTTC; CDR3aa: CASSLGDRGRETQYF
v_gene: TRBV5-5; abundance: .; j_gene: TRBJ2-1; d_gene: TRBD2; CDR3nt: TGTGCCAGCAGGGGGACTAGCGGGAGGGCCAAAAGCTCCTACAATGAGCAGTTCTTC; CDR3aa: CASRGTSGRAKSSYNEQFF
v_gene: TRBV13; abundance: .; j_gene: TRBJ2-7; d_gene: .; CDR3nt: TGTGCCAGCAGTTCCTATTCGGCCAGGGTGTCCTACGAGCAGTACTTC; CDR3aa: CASSSYSARVSYEQYF
v_gene: TRBV29-1; abundance: .; j_gene: TRBJ2-7; d_gene: TRBD1; CDR3nt: TGCAGCGCCCTGACCCGGGACAGGGTGAGCGAGCAGTACTTC; CDR3aa: CSALTRDRVSEQYF